Listed below are T cell receptor beta chains from one sample, sequenced in a study of Graves' ophthalmopathy and Graves' hyperthyroidism. TCRdb re-called the multiplex PCR reads with MiXCR, one entry per CDR3 protein. The sample lists about 480,000 distinct CDR3 sequences; 13% to 15% were seen once. Source material: blood. Receptor source: a woman aged 25-40 years with Graves' ophthalmopathy. Each CDR3 is given without its conserved first and last residue. Each record gives: V gene, J gene, CDR3 protein.

V gene: TRBV6-5
J gene: TRBJ2-7
CDR3 protein: ASSYDQIAGGVYEQY

V gene: TRBV11-1
J gene: TRBJ2-5
CDR3 protein: ASSSLAGGPPGETQY

V gene: TRBV6-1
J gene: TRBJ2-2
CDR3 protein: ASSGGQGELNTGELF

V gene: TRBV10-3
J gene: TRBJ1-1
CDR3 protein: AISETPTGEAF

V gene: TRBV4-1
J gene: TRBJ1-2
CDR3 protein: ASSQETGGVDGYT

V gene: TRBV6-1
J gene: TRBJ2-7
CDR3 protein: ASSEAYPPSEQY

V gene: TRBV4-1
J gene: TRBJ2-5
CDR3 protein: ASSQSPGLAVGETQY

V gene: TRBV7-2
J gene: TRBJ1-1
CDR3 protein: ASSLSKGSSEAF

V gene: TRBV13
J gene: TRBJ2-7
CDR3 protein: ASSGRTGPYEQY

V gene: TRBV5-5
J gene: TRBJ1-1
CDR3 protein: ASSLIILNTEAF

V gene: TRBV7-3
J gene: TRBJ2-7
CDR3 protein: ASSPGGQGSEQY

V gene: TRBV11-1
J gene: TRBJ2-7
CDR3 protein: ASSLVIGTAGYEQY

V gene: TRBV12-5
J gene: TRBJ2-7
CDR3 protein: ASGLVTKGQGYEQY

V gene: TRBV12-3/TRBV12-4
J gene: TRBJ1-2
CDR3 protein: ASRDSSIGYGYT

V gene: TRBV28
J gene: TRBJ1-6
CDR3 protein: ASTGGQAMALH

V gene: TRBV11-2
J gene: TRBJ2-5
CDR3 protein: ASSLMRLAGGETQY

V gene: TRBV20-1
J gene: TRBJ1-1
CDR3 protein: SATTGTEAF

V gene: TRBV7-9
J gene: TRBJ1-2
CDR3 protein: ASSLGGVEYGYT

V gene: TRBV6-1
J gene: TRBJ1-3
CDR3 protein: ASSDRGYTIY

V gene: TRBV4-2
J gene: TRBJ1-6
CDR3 protein: ASSQDNGSPLH

V gene: TRBV12-3/TRBV12-4
J gene: TRBJ1-2
CDR3 protein: ASSFSPESGGYT

V gene: TRBV5-1
J gene: TRBJ2-7
CDR3 protein: ASTPRTGDLYEQY

V gene: TRBV7-2
J gene: TRBJ2-7
CDR3 protein: ASSLAGTSGLEQY

V gene: TRBV7-9
J gene: TRBJ2-5
CDR3 protein: ASSRNRILAQTQY

V gene: TRBV28
J gene: TRBJ2-7
CDR3 protein: ASSLPGGFSYEQY

V gene: TRBV2
J gene: TRBJ2-2
CDR3 protein: ASLEQGRAGELF

V gene: TRBV12-3/TRBV12-4
J gene: TRBJ1-2
CDR3 protein: ASSFPGLSYGYT

V gene: TRBV7-8
J gene: TRBJ2-2
CDR3 protein: ASSPTGGGGTGELF

V gene: TRBV29-1
J gene: TRBJ2-5
CDR3 protein: SVGTEQETQY

V gene: TRBV5-1
J gene: TRBJ1-6
CDR3 protein: ASSDGQTYNSPLH

V gene: TRBV20-1
J gene: TRBJ2-4
CDR3 protein: SATTGPGNIKY

V gene: TRBV6-1
J gene: TRBJ1-2
CDR3 protein: ASSPGTGSSNYGYT

V gene: TRBV12-3/TRBV12-4
J gene: TRBJ1-5
CDR3 protein: ASSLMPVSEPQH

V gene: TRBV2
J gene: TRBJ1-2
CDR3 protein: ASSDQGVGYT

V gene: TRBV19
J gene: TRBJ1-5
CDR3 protein: ASRLGGTQH

V gene: TRBV28
J gene: TRBJ2-7
CDR3 protein: ASSHTSLWYEQY

V gene: TRBV19
J gene: TRBJ1-2
CDR3 protein: ASRTDRGPRHGYT

V gene: TRBV6-1
J gene: TRBJ1-2
CDR3 protein: ASSMGGRAFSQGGYT

V gene: TRBV2
J gene: TRBJ1-2
CDR3 protein: ASSEVRGLYGYT

V gene: TRBV2
J gene: TRBJ2-5
CDR3 protein: ASTLATQETQY

V gene: TRBV12-3/TRBV12-4
J gene: TRBJ2-4
CDR3 protein: ASSLVQGLQNIQY

V gene: TRBV6-1
J gene: TRBJ1-2
CDR3 protein: ASRATGFYGYT

V gene: TRBV28
J gene: TRBJ2-7
CDR3 protein: ASSPPGLVYEQY

V gene: TRBV5-1
J gene: TRBJ1-1
CDR3 protein: ASSLLSGRGTEAF

V gene: TRBV6-1
J gene: TRBJ1-6
CDR3 protein: ASRGTGVSPLH

V gene: TRBV10-2
J gene: TRBJ2-5
CDR3 protein: ASSDADIQETQY

V gene: TRBV6-5
J gene: TRBJ2-2
CDR3 protein: ASSSAGDVGGELF

V gene: TRBV28
J gene: TRBJ1-5
CDR3 protein: ASSLGRQGFNQPQH

V gene: TRBV7-2
J gene: TRBJ2-2
CDR3 protein: ASSLAKLAGEEAGELF

V gene: TRBV5-1
J gene: TRBJ2-7
CDR3 protein: ASSLDGTPWLEQY

V gene: TRBV28
J gene: TRBJ2-5
CDR3 protein: ASSGGLWARAYQETQY

V gene: TRBV28
J gene: TRBJ1-5
CDR3 protein: ATYPGRINQPQH

V gene: TRBV6-2/TRBV6-3
J gene: TRBJ2-7
CDR3 protein: ASSYAWEQY

V gene: TRBV7-9
J gene: TRBJ1-6
CDR3 protein: ASSGMGHEPRLLH

V gene: TRBV28
J gene: TRBJ2-7
CDR3 protein: ASSFGVAGDLSYEQY

V gene: TRBV29-1
J gene: TRBJ2-7
CDR3 protein: SAGRGAGYEQY